Listed here are 12 T cell receptor beta chains from one sample, sequenced in a study of blood T cells in healthy people across ages. A second PCR, run for roughly 7 to 12 cycles, used a sample-barcoded 5' primer plus a J-beta primer mix. TCRdb analysed the 5' RACE reads with MiXCR anew, one entry per CDR3 protein. The data show 350,000 to 450,000 distinct CDR3 sequences, approximately 47% seen once. The specimen sequenced was blood. These receptors all stem from a man aged 60 to 69 in good health.

This chain uses TRBV2 with TRBJ1-2, with 8 bases matching TRBD1. CDR1 and CDR2 (germline): SNHLY, FYNNEI. The trim removed 4 bases at V and 8 bases at J, leaving 3 bases unmatched. The CDR3 length is 12 residues. CDR3 region: CASSAGQGGYTF. In DNA form, the CDR3 reads TGTGCCAGCAGTGCAGGACAGGGAGGCTACACCTTC.

The sample holds a few counts of this clonotype. The rearrangement links TRBV2 to TRBJ2-5, with 7 bases identical to TRBD1. There are 12 residues in the CDR3. V was pared by 7 bases and J by 7 bases, with 6 bases of the junction left unmatched. Germline CDR1 SNHLY, CDR2 FYNNEI. For the CDR3, the DNA is TGTGCCAGCAAGAGGGGGCATGGGACCCAGTACTTC. It specifies CASKRGHGTQYF.

CDR3 DNA: TGTGCCACCAGCATGTTGCGGGGGACAGATACGCAGTATTTT. Translation gives CATSMLRGTDTQYF. V usage is TRBV15 and J usage is TRBJ2-3, with 7 bases aligning to TRBD2. Germline CDR1 LNHNV, CDR2 YYDKDF (reference sequence). V dropped 4 bases and J dropped 3; count of bases not matched to a gene: 4. The CDR3 runs to 14 residues. Supplemented by reference TRBV15 and TRBJ2-3, the full variable domain reads DAMVIQNPRYQVTQFGKPVTLSCSQTLNHNVMYWYQQKSSQAPKLLFHYYDKDFNNEADTPDNFQSRRPNTSFCFLDIRSPGLGDTAMYLCATSMLRGTDTQYFGPGTRLTVL.

This rearrangement joins TRBV6-1 to TRBJ2-7; TRBD2 matches at 7 bases. The CDR3 spans 15 residues. Germline values: CDR1 MNHNS, CDR2 SASEGT. With 6 bases clipped from V and 3 bases from J, the junction kept 11 bases outside the gene matches. The CDR3 region is CASSEPGLSIYEQYF. The CDR3 DNA is TGTGCCAGCAGCGAGCCGGGACTATCAATCTACGAGCAGTACTTC.

This clonotype was observed many times. This CDR3 is CSAEDRISSGANVLTF. CDR3 nucleotide sequence: TGCAGTGCAGAGGACAGGATAAGCTCTGGGGCCAACGTCCTGACTTTC. The V gene is TRBV20-1, the J gene TRBJ2-6; 7 nucleotides align to TRBD1. Germline CDR1 and CDR2: DFQATT and SNEGSKA (reference sequence). CDR3 length: 16 residues. The V and J ends lost 6 bases and 0 bases, in that order; junction bases with no gene match: 8.

Only one count was recorded for this clonotype. The gene calls are TRBV28 and TRBJ1-1; D remains ambiguous. This CDR3 has 14 residues. V shed 4 bases and J shed 1 base, with 10 bases lying between them. The germline gives CDR1 MDHEN, CDR2 SYDVKM. The CDR3 region is CASSSPAGNTEAFF. The CDR3, as DNA: TGTGCCAGCAGTTCCCCGGCGGGGAACACTGAAGCTTTCTTT.

The V and J genes are TRBV3-1 and TRBJ2-1; 9 bases match TRBD2. Germline V gene sequence: CDR1 LGHDT, CDR2 YNNKEL (reference sequence). The CDR3 loop spans 14 amino acids. The V gene end was trimmed by 4 bases and the J gene end by 9 bases; junction bases not matched to a gene: 7. DNA of the CDR3: TGTGCCAGCAGCCTTTTTTCTAGCGGGGCTGAGCAGTTCTTC. The encoded protein is CASSLFSSGAEQFF.

This clonotype was detected only a few times. This sequence joins TRBV10-1 and TRBJ2-1, with no clear D. Trimming stripped 2 bases from V and 6 bases from J, with 11 bases between. The CDR3 covers 14 residues. Germline CDR1 is WNHNN and CDR2 is SYGVQD (reference sequence). CDR3 in amino acids: CASSETDTTNEQFF. DNA for the CDR3: TGCGCCAGCAGTGAGACCGACACTACCAATGAGCAGTTCTTC.

This clonotype has a handful of counts. This may come from a read error, since a much larger clone is one base off. In DNA form, the CDR3 reads TGTGCCAGCAGTTCTACCGGGACAGGGTGGCGCGAGCAGTACTTC. The encoded protein is CASSSTGTGWREQYF. The chain has TRBV6-2 or TRBV6-3 and TRBJ2-7; 9 bases align to TRBD1. The trim removed 4 bases at V and 6 bases at J, leaving 10 bases unmatched. The germline V gene encodes CDR1 MNHEY and CDR2 SVGEGT. The CDR3 has 15 residues.

The chain links TRBV14 to TRBJ2-7; TRBD2 is a possible D gene (5 bases). Germline assignment: CDR1 SGHDN and CDR2 FVKESK. V was clipped by 2 bases and J by 1 base, with 24 bases between them. CDR3 length equals 19 residues. Here the CDR3 reads CASSQMEAGNPRGSYEQYF. CDR3 DNA: TGTGCCAGCAGCCAAATGGAGGCGGGTAACCCCCGAGGTTCCTACGAGCAGTACTTC.

This chain connects TRBV20-1 to TRBJ1-1; D may be TRBD1 (5 bases). The CDR3 has 12 residues. V lost 6 bases and J lost 4, with 12 bases in between. Germline values: CDR1 DFQATT, CDR2 SNEGSKA (reference sequence). The CDR3 nucleotides read TGCAGTGCGTACAACGGGGGCACTGAAGCTTTCTTT. It specifies CSAYNGGTEAFF.

There are many counts of this clonotype. The chain recombines TRBV7-2 with TRBJ2-7; no definite D call. In germline, CDR1 is SGHTA, CDR2 FQGNSA. The V gene lost 1 base and the J gene lost 6 bases, with 13 bases spanning the gap. This CDR3 has 14 amino acids. CDR3 in amino acids: CASSLGGFGPEQYF. CDR3 in DNA: TGTGCCAGCAGCTTAGGGGGTTTCGGGCCCGAGCAGTACTTC.